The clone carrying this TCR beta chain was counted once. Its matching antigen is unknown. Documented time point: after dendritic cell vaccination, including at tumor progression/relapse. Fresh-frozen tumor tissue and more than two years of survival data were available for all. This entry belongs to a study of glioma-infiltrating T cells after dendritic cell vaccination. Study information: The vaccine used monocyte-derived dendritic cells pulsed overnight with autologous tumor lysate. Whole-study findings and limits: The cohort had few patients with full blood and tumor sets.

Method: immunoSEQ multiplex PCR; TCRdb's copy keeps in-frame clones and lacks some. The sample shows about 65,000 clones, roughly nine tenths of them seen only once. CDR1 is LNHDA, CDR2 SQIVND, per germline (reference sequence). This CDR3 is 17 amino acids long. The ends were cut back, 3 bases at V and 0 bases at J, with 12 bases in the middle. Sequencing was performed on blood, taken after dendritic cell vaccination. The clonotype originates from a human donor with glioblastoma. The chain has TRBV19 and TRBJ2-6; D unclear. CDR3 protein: CASSISPSSSGANVLTF. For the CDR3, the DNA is TGTGCCAGTAGTATTAGCCCCTCCAGCTCTGGGGCCAACGTCCTGACTTTC.